The next 22 T cell receptor beta chains were all read from a single sample in a study of blood T cells in healthy people across ages. Then a second PCR, running roughly 7 to 11 cycles, was carried out with a sample-barcoded 5' primer and a J-beta primer mix. MiXCR was run by TCRdb on the 5' RACE reads, yielding one entry per CDR3 protein. The table shows around 1,000,000 distinct CDR3 sequences, with roughly 24% occurring only once. The sample also formed part of further work on T cells of mothers and their children.

Sequencing was performed on blood. These receptors all stem from a girl under 10 years old in good health.

The table lists this clonotype with a few counts. V and J are TRBV7-8 and TRBJ2-1, with a possible D match to TRBD2 (5 bases). The V and J ends lost 5 bases and 4 bases respectively, with 9 bases between them. Germline lookup yields CDR1 SGHVS and CDR2 FQNEAQ. The CDR3 is 13 residues long. The CDR3 spells CASSPGFYNEQFF. CDR3 coding DNA: TGTGCCAGCAGCCCGGGATTTTACAATGAGCAGTTCTTC. Combining the CDR3 with reference TRBV7-8 and TRBJ2-1 gives the whole variable domain GAGVSQSPRYKVAKRGQDVALRCDPISGHVSLFWYQQALGQGPEFLTYFQNEAQLDKSGLPSDRFFAERPEGSVSTLKIQRTQQEDSAVYLCASSPGFYNEQFFGPGTRLTVL.

The chain uses TRBV5-6 and TRBJ2-1; 7 nucleotides align to TRBD2. CDR3 length: 17 amino acids. Germline assignment: CDR1 SGHDT and CDR2 YYEEEE. Germline trimming cut 2 bases from V and 3 bases from J; bases unmatched to any gene: 11. The CDR3, as DNA: TGTGCCAGCAGCTTCGTTTCGGGGGGACTATACTACAATGAGCAGTTCTTC. Translation gives CASSFVSGGLYYNEQFF.

The V call is TRBV15, the J call TRBJ1-6, with TRBD1 as a possible D gene (5 bases). The germline V gene has CDR1 LNHNV and CDR2 YYDKDF (reference sequence). The V gene lost 8 bases and the J gene lost 6 bases, with 8 bases spanning the gap. CDR3 length equals 12 residues. CDR3 sequence reads: CATRTSNSPLHF. DNA of the CDR3: TGTGCCACCCGGACATCTAATTCACCCCTCCACTTT.

V gene TRBV7-8 combines with J gene TRBJ1-2, with 8 bases fitting TRBD1. The CDR3 covers 14 residues. V shed 5 bases, J shed 5 bases, and the junction held 7 bases outside the gene matches. Germline V lookup: CDR1 SGHVS, CDR2 FQNEAQ. The CDR3 sequence is CASSTFRGPYGYTF. For the CDR3, the DNA is TGTGCCAGCAGCACCTTCAGGGGGCCGTATGGCTACACCTTC. Full variable domain (missing parts from reference TRBV7-8 and TRBJ1-2): GAGVSQSPRYKVAKRGQDVALRCDPISGHVSLFWYQQALGQGPEFLTYFQNEAQLDKSGLPSDRFFAERPEGSVSTLKIQRTQQEDSAVYLCASSTFRGPYGYTFGSGTRLTVV.

This sequence joins TRBV3-1 and TRBJ1-6; D remains ambiguous. CDR1 is LGHDT, CDR2 YNNKEL, per germline (reference sequence). This CDR3 region has 14 residues. V shed 4 bases and J shed 3 bases, with 7 bases lying between them. CDR3 nucleotides: TGTGCCAGCAGCCCCGACGGCTATAATTCACCCCTCCACTTT. Translating it yields CASSPDGYNSPLHF.

This clonotype was detected a few times. The chain joins TRBV12-5 to TRBJ2-3, with 12 bases aligning to TRBD2. Germline-derived CDR1 and CDR2 are LGHNT and FRNRAP. V shed 3 bases, J shed 4 bases, and the junction held 8 bases outside the gene matches. This CDR3 is built from 17 residues. CDR3 sequence: CASGFQLAGGGADTQYF. The DNA for the CDR3 is TGTGCTAGTGGTTTCCAACTAGCGGGAGGAGGAGCAGATACGCAGTATTTT.

This clonotype was counted only a few times. The chain has TRBV29-1 and TRBJ2-5; D possibly corresponds to TRBD2 (6 bases). The closer fit of TRBJ2-1 to the DNA end suggests the J call may be wrong. CDR1 SQVTM and CDR2 ANQGSEA come from the germline V gene. The CDR3 covers 12 residues. CDR3 amino acids: CSILRGVDEQFF. The CDR3 DNA is TGCAGCATACTCCGCGGGGTGGATGAGCAGTTCTTC.

V gene TRBV5-1 combines with J gene TRBJ1-2; D may be TRBD1 (6 bases). The length of the CDR3 is 12 residues. Germline CDR1 and CDR2: SGHRS and YFSETQ. V shed 2 bases and J shed 7 bases, with 9 bases lying between them. The CDR3 loop is CASSFEGVGYTF. The CDR3 nucleotides are TGCGCCAGCAGCTTCGAGGGGGTTGGCTACACCTTC.

This rearrangement joins TRBV5-1 to TRBJ2-5, with 8 bases matching TRBD2. The ends lost 0 bases at V and 7 bases at J; junction bases unmatched: 5. Per the germline V gene, CDR1 is SGHRS and CDR2 is YFSETQ. The CDR3 is made up of 14 amino acids. The CDR3 DNA reads as TGCGCCAGCAGCTTGGCCCCGGGAGGGGGGACCCAGTACTTC. Amino acids: CASSLAPGGGTQYF.

The genes are TRBV6-5 and TRBJ2-2; weak D call: TRBD2 (5 bases). Deletions cut 2 bases from V and 7 bases from J, with 11 bases between. The CDR3 sequence is 14 residues long. The V gene's germline CDR1 is MNHEY and CDR2 SVGAGI. CDR3 sequence reads: CASSYLQAGGELFF. Here the CDR3 DNA reads TGTGCCAGCAGTTACCTCCAGGCGGGCGGGGAGCTGTTTTTT.

This clonotype was seen only a few times. The chain uses TRBV20-1 and TRBJ2-3; 8 nucleotides align to TRBD2. CDR1 and CDR2 from the germline V gene are DFQATT and SNEGSKA (reference sequence). The CDR3 has 14 amino acids. The trim removed 4 bases at V and 2 bases at J, leaving 5 bases unmatched. This CDR3 reads CSAIVSGITDTQYF. DNA for the CDR3: TGCAGTGCTATAGTTAGCGGGATCACAGATACGCAGTATTTT.

V gene TRBV3-1 combines with J gene TRBJ2-2, with D tentatively TRBD2 (6 bases). The V gene lost 4 bases and the J gene lost 7 bases, with 10 bases spanning the gap. The germline V gene has CDR1 LGHDT and CDR2 YNNKEL (reference sequence). This CDR3 contains 13 residues. CDR3 in DNA: TGTGCCAGCAGCCGTAGCGGAGACGGGGAGCTGTTTTTT. This translates into CASSRSGDGELFF.

This clonotype was seen a few times. V is TRBV20-1 and J is TRBJ1-4; TRBD1 matches at 9 bases. The CDR3 has 13 amino acids. With 4 bases clipped from V and 6 bases from J, the junction kept 3 bases outside the gene matches. Germline CDR1 DFQATT, CDR2 SNEGSKA (reference sequence). The CDR3 DNA follows: TGCAGTGCTAAGACAGGGGGAGATGAAAAACTGTTTTTT. Translation gives CSAKTGGDEKLFF.

The gene calls are TRBV7-9 and TRBJ1-1; 10 bases align to TRBD1. The CDR3 sequence is 16 residues long. V lost 5 bases and J lost 0; bases outside the gene matches: 6. Germline V gene data show CDR1 as SEHNR and CDR2 as FQNEAQ (reference sequence). The CDR3 sequence: CASSLGTGDLNTEAFF. The CDR3 DNA sequence: TGTGCCAGCAGCCTCGGGACAGGGGACCTGAACACTGAAGCTTTCTTT.

Of note for this clonotype: The junction and the germline gene differ at one end; a read error may be behind it. The rearrangement uses TRBV18 and TRBJ2-5; no reliable D call. The CDR3 is made up of 13 amino acids. Germline CDR1 KGHSH, CDR2 LQKENI. The CDR3 spells CASSPMQQETQYF. The CDR3 coding sequence is TGTGCCAGCTCACCGATGCAGCAAGAGACCCAGTACTTT.

This clonotype was observed a handful of times. The J gene is TRBJ2-5, the V gene TRBV6-5, with TRBD1 as a possible D gene (6 bases). Germline V gives CDR1 MNHEY, CDR2 SVGAGI. The CDR3 is 12 residues long. Between the trimmed V and J ends, which lost 8 bases and 5 bases, there was a span of 12 bases. DNA for the CDR3: TGTGCCAGCCAAACAGGGAAGGAGACCCAGTACTTC. Amino acids: CASQTGKETQYF.

This chain uses TRBV14 with TRBJ2-5, with TRBD2 identical over 10 bases. V trimming: 4 bases; J trimming: 6 bases; junction bases outside the gene matches: 17. The germline V gene has CDR1 SGHDN and CDR2 FVKESK. The CDR3 totals 18 residues. CDR3 in amino acids: CASSPASFRAGGPKTQYF. For the CDR3, the DNA is TGTGCCAGCAGCCCAGCTTCTTTTCGAGCGGGGGGGCCGAAGACCCAGTACTTC.

In its sample, this clonotype was seen a few times. This chain joins TRBV29-1 and TRBJ1-2, with TRBD1 as a possible D gene (5 bases). Trimming removed 3 bases at V and 7 bases at J, with 9 bases between. The germline V gene encodes CDR1 SQVTM and CDR2 ANQGSEA. The CDR3 runs 11 residues. CDR3 in amino acids: CSVDREFGYTF. CDR3 sequence (DNA): TGCAGCGTTGACAGGGAATTTGGCTACACCTTC.

In its sample, this clonotype was seen many times. This sequence joins TRBV24-1 and TRBJ2-3, with D hard to call. There are 13 residues in the CDR3. The V gene lost 1 base and the J gene lost 6 bases, with 7 bases spanning the gap. Germline loops: CDR1 KGHDR, CDR2 SFDVKD. The DNA of the CDR3 is TGTGCCACCAGTGATTTAATGGACGATACGCAGTATTTT. Translated, it gives CATSDLMDDTQYF.

This chain connects TRBV5-1 to TRBJ2-7; the match to TRBD2 covers 7 bases. Germline assignment: CDR1 SGHRS and CDR2 YFSETQ. The CDR3 has 15 amino acids. Unmatched junction bases numbered 9, after V lost 4 bases and J lost 2 bases. CDR3 nucleotides: TGCGCCAGCAGCCTGGGGACTATTACCCCCTACGAGCAGTACTTC. Residues: CASSLGTITPYEQYF.

The V gene is TRBV4-2, the J gene TRBJ1-4; weak D call: TRBD1 (6 bases). Germline assignment: CDR1 LGHNA and CDR2 YNFKEQ. The CDR3 contains 16 residues. V dropped 0 bases and J dropped 2 bases, with 10 bases sitting between them. The CDR3 sequence is CASSQELGQTNEKLFF. The CDR3 nucleotides are TGTGCCAGCAGCCAAGAGTTAGGACAGACTAATGAAAAACTGTTTTTT.

This chain links TRBV2 with TRBJ2-3; a weak D match, TRBD1 (5 bases). Germline-derived CDR1 and CDR2 are SNHLY and FYNNEI. CDR3 length: 14 residues. Trimming took 2 bases from V and 4 from J, leaving 10 bases between them. The CDR3 region is CASSENRLSDTQYF. In nucleotides, the CDR3 is TGTGCCAGCAGTGAAAACAGGCTGTCAGATACGCAGTATTTT. The whole variable domain, remainder taken from reference TRBV2 and TRBJ2-3, is EPEVTQTPSHQVTQMGQEVILRCVPISNHLYFYWYRQILGQKVEFLVSFYNNEISEKSEIFDDQFSVERPDGSNFTLKIRSTKLEDSAMYFCASSENRLSDTQYFGPGTRLTVL.